This passage covers 32 T cell receptor beta chains from one sample sequenced in a study of T cells in Graves' hyperthyroidism and ophthalmopathy. What was amplified from RNA transcripts were TCR beta CDR3 regions. When the TCR CDR3 underwent first-round RT-PCR, the HTBI primer set was used. TCRdb called the multiplex PCR reads again in MiXCR, with one record for every CDR3 protein. The sample lists around 300,000 distinct CDR3 sequences; roughly 13% were seen once. The sequencing sample was made of blood. These receptors came from a young woman with Graves' hyperthyroidism that later progressed to Graves' ophthalmopathy.

This clonotype was seen at least ten times. The chain links TRBV3-1 to TRBJ1-1; no clear D. V lost 0 bases and J lost 3, with 11 bases in between. The CDR3 loop spans 15 amino acids. The germline V gene encodes CDR1 LGHDT and CDR2 YNNKEL (reference sequence). Here the CDR3 DNA reads TGTGCCAGCAGCCAAGACCCGGGGTGGGACACTGAAGCTTTCTTT. Its protein product is CASSQDPGWDTEAFF. Full variable domain (remainder filled in from reference TRBV3-1 and TRBJ1-1): DTAVSQTPKYLVTQMGNDKSIKCEQNLGHDTMYWYKQDSKKFLKIMFSYNNKELIINETVPNRFSPKSPDKAHLNLHINSLELGDSAVYFCASSQDPGWDTEAFFGQGTRLTVV.

This clonotype showed up many times. The chain couples TRBV7-9 to TRBJ2-1; TRBD2 might be the D (6 bases). There are 16 residues in the CDR3. Germline V gene lookup returns CDR1 SEHNR and CDR2 FQNEAQ (reference sequence). V was cut by 4 bases and J by 5 bases, with 18 bases left in between. CDR3 region: CASSWVAGYLDNEQFF. The DNA of the CDR3 is TGTGCCAGCAGCTGGGTCGCGGGATACCTGGACAATGAGCAGTTCTTC. The whole variable domain, filled in from reference TRBV7-9 and TRBJ2-1, reads DTGVSQNPRHKITKRGQNVTFRCDPISEHNRLYWYRQTLGQGPEFLTYFQNEAQLEKSRLLSDRFSAERPKGSFSTLEIQRTEQGDSAMYLCASSWVAGYLDNEQFFGPGTRLTVL.

This clonotype came up a few times. A read error is possible here, since a much larger clone lies one base away. The CDR3 is CAGSPDYGEQYF. CDR3 in DNA: TGTGCCGGCAGCCCCGACTACGGGGAGCAGTACTTC. J is TRBJ2-7 and V is TRBV3-1, with a possible D match to TRBD2 (5 bases). The CDR3 contains 12 residues. Germline V gene data show CDR1 as LGHDT and CDR2 as YNNKEL (reference sequence).

This clonotype was recorded a few times. The chain uses TRBV7-3 and TRBJ2-2, with D perhaps TRBD1 or TRBD2 (5 bases each). Germline V gives CDR1 SGHTA, CDR2 FQGTGA. Trimming left V 9 bases short and J 0 bases short, with 17 bases between. The CDR3 consists of 16 residues. The CDR3 here is CASSAHGDPNTGELFF. CDR3 DNA: TGTGCCAGTTCTGCCCACGGGGACCCGAACACCGGGGAGCTGTTTTTT.

The chain employs TRBV6-1 and TRBJ1-5; D unclear. The germline CDR1 and CDR2 sequences are MNHNS and SASEGT. Deletions cut 6 bases from V and 10 bases from J, with 13 bases between. CDR3 length: 12 residues. The CDR3 reads CASRTEVAPQHF. In nucleotides, the CDR3 is TGTGCCAGCAGGACGGAGGTTGCCCCCCAGCATTTT.

A remark on this clonotype: A much larger clone lies one base from this, so it may be a read error. This chain joins TRBV5-1 and TRBJ1-2, with no clear D. CDR1 and CDR2 (germline): SGHRS, YFSETQ. The CDR3 sequence is 13 residues long. V was shortened by 3 bases and J by 8 bases, with 14 bases between the two germline ends. The CDR3 sequence: CASSSLGQEGYTF. The CDR3 region has the DNA TGCGCCAGCAGCTCCCTCGGGCAGGAGGGCTACACCTTC.

The rearrangement joins TRBV2 to TRBJ2-5, with 7 bases identical to TRBD1. CDR1 is SNHLY, CDR2 FYNNEI, per germline. The V segment lost 4 bases and the J segment 4 bases; nucleotides outside the gene matches: 0. CDR3 size: 12 residues. The CDR3 sequence: CASSGQGETQYF. Written as DNA, the CDR3 is TGTGCCAGCAGTGGACAGGGAGAGACCCAGTACTTC.

This clonotype was seen ten or more times. The chain employs TRBV5-8 and TRBJ1-5, with D hard to call. CDR1 SGHTS and CDR2 YDEGEE come from the germline V gene. CDR3 length equals 15 residues. Between the trimmed V and J ends, which lost 4 bases and 9 bases, there was a span of 20 bases. CDR3 nucleotides: TGTGCCAGCAGCACAATAGTTGGAGGGTTTCGGCCCCAGCATTTT. Translation gives CASSTIVGGFRPQHF.

This clonotype occurred a few times. The chain uses TRBV9 and TRBJ2-1; D might be TRBD1 or TRBD2, each matching 5 bases. CDR1 SGDLS and CDR2 YYNGEE come from the germline V gene. The CDR3 is 16 residues long. Trimming pared 4 bases from V and 7 bases from J, leaving 21 bases between. DNA of the CDR3: TGTGCCAGCAGCTTCGTCTCCGGGTTTGGGGGAAATGAGCAGTTCTTC. It specifies CASSFVSGFGGNEQFF.

In its sample, this clonotype was seen many times. This rearrangement joins TRBV20-1 to TRBJ2-1; the D gene is possibly TRBD2 (6 bases). Germline CDR1 and CDR2: DFQATT and SNEGSKA (reference sequence). The ends were cut back, 0 bases at V and 7 bases at J, with 16 bases in the middle. The CDR3 runs 15 residues. The CDR3 sequence is CSARDPGEVWNEQFF. CDR3 in DNA: TGCAGTGCTAGAGATCCGGGGGAGGTGTGGAATGAGCAGTTCTTC.

This clonotype was seen at least ten times. The V and J genes are TRBV10-3 and TRBJ2-5; TRBD2 agrees at 12 bases. The V and J ends lost 4 bases and 6 bases, in that order; junction bases with no gene match: 6. In germline, CDR1 is ENHRY, CDR2 SYGVKD. The CDR3 length is 15 residues. As DNA, the CDR3 is TGTGCCATCAGTGCAGCGACTAGCGGGAGTCAGACCCAGTACTTC. Translation gives CAISAATSGSQTQYF.

The table lists this clonotype with many counts. The chain recombines TRBV7-8 with TRBJ2-1; 7 bases map to TRBD2. Trimming removed 5 bases from V and 8 bases from J; junction bases left unmatched: 15. CDR3 size: 16 residues. The germline V gene has CDR1 SGHVS and CDR2 FQNEAQ. The CDR3 spells CASSPLGGKAEDEQFF. CDR3 nucleotide sequence: TGTGCCAGCAGCCCACTCGGGGGGAAGGCAGAGGATGAGCAGTTCTTC.

Worth noting for this clonotype: It may be a read error: a sequence one base away is much more abundant. The chain joins TRBV27 to TRBJ2-1; D possibly uses TRBD1 or TRBD2 (5 bases each). This CDR3 comprises 15 residues. CDR1 and CDR2 from the germline V gene are MNHEY and SMNVEV (reference sequence). The CDR3: CASSLGTEGWNEQVF. CDR3 coding DNA: TGTGCCAGCAGTTTAGGTACTGAGGGGTGGAATGAGCAGGTCTTC.

This clonotype appeared a few times. The gene calls are TRBV6-4 and TRBJ2-1, with TRBD2 matching 12 bases. The germline V gene encodes CDR1 MRHNA and CDR2 SNTAGT. The V segment lost 6 bases and the J segment 12 bases; nucleotides outside the gene matches: 12. This CDR3 comprises 15 residues. Here the CDR3 DNA reads TGTGCCAGCAGCCTTACTAGCGGGAGGTCTAGGGCGCAGTTCTTC. Translating gives CASSLTSGRSRAQFF.

This clonotype occurred a few times. J is TRBJ2-2 and V is TRBV20-1, with D tentatively TRBD2 (5 bases). V was trimmed by 3 bases and J by 4 bases, leaving 9 bases between them. CDR3 length: 13 residues. CDR1 DFQATT and CDR2 SNEGSKA come from the germline V gene (reference sequence). CDR3 nucleotide sequence: TGCAGTGCTAGCAAGGCGGGCACCGGGGAGCTGTTTTTT. This sequence encodes CSASKAGTGELFF.

This clonotype was observed a few times. DNA of the CDR3: TGTGCCACCAGTGATGCGACAGGGCCTGATGGCTACACCTTC. This gives the protein CATSDATGPDGYTF. The chain is built from TRBV24-1 and TRBJ1-2; 7 bases are a match to TRBD1. The CDR3 is 14 amino acids. Looked up from germline, CDR1 is KGHDR and CDR2 is SFDVKD. J gave up 6 bases and V 3 bases, and 6 bases lay outside the gene matches.

This clonotype was observed at least ten times. V and J are TRBV4-1 and TRBJ2-7; 12 bases line up with TRBD1. With V trimmed by 1 base and J by 6 bases, 4 bases remained unmatched. Per germline, CDR1 MGHRA and CDR2 YSYEKL. This CDR3 contains 15 residues. CDR3 residues: CASSQAGTGGREQYF. DNA of the CDR3: TGCGCCAGCAGCCAAGCCGGGACAGGGGGCCGCGAGCAGTACTTC.

This clonotype was detected only a few times. V is TRBV6-1 and J is TRBJ2-1; 13 nucleotides agree with TRBD2. Trimming cost V 5 bases and J 6 bases; bases outside gene matches: 13. Germline CDR1 MNHNS, CDR2 SASEGT. The CDR3 covers 18 residues. CDR3 sequence reads: CASSSLHLGLAGVNEQFF. In DNA, the CDR3 is TGTGCCAGCAGTTCCCTCCACCTCGGACTAGCGGGAGTCAATGAGCAGTTCTTC.

This clonotype was found many times. The chain has TRBV7-9 and TRBJ1-2; D ambiguous. Germline V gives CDR1 SEHNR, CDR2 FQNEAQ (reference sequence). This CDR3 has 15 residues. V shed 6 bases and J shed 5 bases, with 19 bases lying between them. The CDR3 is CASRPLDWITYGYTF. In nucleotides, the CDR3 is TGTGCCAGCAGACCCCTCGATTGGATCACTTATGGCTACACCTTC.

For this clonotype: One junction end disagrees with the germline gene, perhaps due to a read error. This chain links TRBV12-3 or TRBV12-4 with TRBJ1-1; D perhaps matches TRBD1 (5 bases). The CDR3 covers 15 residues. The DNA for the CDR3 is TGTGCCAACAGTCACCGTTCAGGGCGCAACCCTGAAGCTTTCTTT. Its protein product is CANSHRSGRNPEAFF.

Many counts were recorded for this clonotype. V usage is TRBV7-3 and J usage is TRBJ2-1; 10 bases line up with TRBD2. The CDR3 sequence is 17 residues long. Looked up from germline, CDR1 is SGHTA and CDR2 is FQGTGA. Trimming took 2 bases from V and 2 from J; bases not matched to a gene: 6. This chain's CDR3 is CASSLQASGGTYNEQFF. In nucleotides, the CDR3 is TGTGCCAGCAGCTTACAGGCTAGCGGGGGTACCTACAATGAGCAGTTCTTC.

The chain uses TRBV13 and TRBJ2-4, with unresolved D. The CDR3 covers 13 residues. The V and J ends lost 4 bases and 4 bases respectively, with 8 bases between them. Germline lookup yields CDR1 PRHDT and CDR2 FYEKMQ (reference sequence). CDR3 sequence reads: CASSYGLKNIQYF. The CDR3 DNA sequence: TGTGCCAGCAGCTACGGGCTAAAAAACATTCAGTACTTC.

This clonotype was counted only a few times. The chain couples TRBV7-9 to TRBJ2-7, with 10 bases identical to TRBD2. After removal of 3 bases from V and 7 bases from J, the junction contained 6 bases not matched to a gene. The CDR3 totals 14 residues. Germline values: CDR1 SEHNR, CDR2 FQNEAQ (reference sequence). CDR3 nucleotide sequence: TGTGCCAGCAGCTTCGGGACTAGCGCTTGGGAGCAGTACTTC. Translating gives CASSFGTSAWEQYF.

The rearrangement joins TRBV20-1 to TRBJ2-1; D tentatively fits TRBD1 or TRBD2 (5 bases each). CDR3 length: 14 residues. Germline V gives CDR1 DFQATT, CDR2 SNEGSKA (reference sequence). V dropped 6 bases and J dropped 5 bases, with 17 bases sitting between them. The CDR3 DNA reads TGCAGTGCGGCCTCGGGGACCAGCCACAATGAGCAGTTCTTC. This translates into CSAASGTSHNEQFF.

In its sample, this clonotype was seen many times. The CDR3, as DNA: TGTGCCAGCAGTTATGGGGGGGGACAGGGGGCTGAAAAACTGTTTTTT. Its translation is CASSYGGGQGAEKLFF. The rearrangement uses TRBV6-1 and TRBJ1-4, with 12 positions matching TRBD1. The ends lost 5 bases at V and 7 bases at J; junction bases unmatched: 8. Per the germline V gene, CDR1 is MNHNS and CDR2 is SASEGT. CDR3 length: 16 amino acids.

This clonotype was detected only a few times. A much larger clone is a single base away; this may be a read error. The chain links TRBV27 to TRBJ1-5, with a possible D match to TRBD1 (6 bases). Germline V gene sequence: CDR1 MNHEY, CDR2 SMNVEV (reference sequence). The V and J ends lost 8 bases and 0 bases respectively, with 14 bases between them. This CDR3 region has 15 residues. The CDR3 region has the DNA TGTGCCAGCGACAGGCGAGGCCATAGCAATCAGCCCCAGCATTTT. The encoded protein is CASDRRGHSNQPQHF.

This clonotype was detected many times. V gene TRBV3-1 combines with J gene TRBJ1-2, with 8 positions matching TRBD1. This CDR3 comprises 16 residues. Germline lookup yields CDR1 LGHDT and CDR2 YNNKEL (reference sequence). V trimming: 4 bases; J trimming: 6 bases; junction bases outside the gene matches: 13. The DNA of the CDR3 is TGTGCCAGCAGCCCCCGGAACCGACAGGGGATTCATGGCTACACCTTC. Its translation is CASSPRNRQGIHGYTF.

The rearrangement joins TRBV27 to TRBJ2-3; no clear D gene. Germline V gives CDR1 MNHEY, CDR2 SMNVEV (reference sequence). V was trimmed by 6 bases and J by 0 bases, leaving 19 bases between them. The CDR3 is made up of 17 amino acids. The CDR3 bases are TGTGCCAGCAGCCCAGAGGTACAGCGCCAGAGCACAGATACGCAGTATTTT. Translated, it gives CASSPEVQRQSTDTQYF.

This clonotype has only a few counts. This chain joins TRBV4-3 and TRBJ2-7; 8 bases agree with TRBD2. The CDR3 has 14 amino acids. Germline CDR1 reads LGHNA; CDR2 reads YSLEER. The V segment lost 5 bases and the J segment 4 bases; nucleotides outside the gene matches: 7. The CDR3 loop reads CASSDGGVGYEQYF. CDR3 coding DNA: TGCGCCAGCAGCGACGGGGGGGTAGGGTACGAGCAGTACTTC.

The sample holds many counts of this clonotype. The chain is built from TRBV10-3 and TRBJ2-1; tentative D call: TRBD2 (5 bases). The CDR3 totals 15 residues. V was cut by 5 bases and J by 4 bases, with 15 bases left in between. CDR1 is ENHRY and CDR2 is SYGVKD in the germline V gene. CDR3 nucleotide sequence: TGTGCCATCAGTCAGGACTTGACCACTTACAATGAGCAGTTCTTC. This translates into CAISQDLTTYNEQFF.

This clonotype was recorded at least ten times. The chain uses TRBV3-1 and TRBJ1-6; D unresolved. The germline CDR1 and CDR2 sequences are LGHDT and YNNKEL (reference sequence). The CDR3 runs 15 residues. V lost 5 bases to trimming and J lost 5 bases, with 13 bases between them. CDR3 loop: CASSRTDTNNSPLHF. The CDR3 DNA is TGTGCCAGCAGCAGGACCGACACCAATAATTCACCCCTCCACTTT. Full variable domain (rest looked up from reference TRBV3-1 and TRBJ1-6): DTAVSQTPKYLVTQMGNDKSIKCEQNLGHDTMYWYKQDSKKFLKIMFSYNNKELIINETVPNRFSPKSPDKAHLNLHINSLELGDSAVYFCASSRTDTNNSPLHFGNGTRLTVT.

V usage is TRBV25-1 and J usage is TRBJ2-1, with D unresolved. V was trimmed by 10 bases and J by 9 bases, leaving 16 bases between them. The germline V gene has CDR1 MGHDK and CDR2 SYGVNS. The CDR3 is 12 residues long. CDR3 region: CATLGQTGEQFF. CDR3 in DNA: TGTGCCACCTTAGGGCAGACCGGTGAGCAGTTCTTC.